A single sample is the source of the 25 T cell receptor beta chains below, sequenced in a study of cytomegalovirus exposure and HLA in healthy donors. 60 Vbeta and 13 Jbeta primers were used in PCR. Profiled with immunoSEQ multiplex PCR; TCRdb holds only in-frame clones, not every one. The sample lists fewer than 200,000 clones, around 76% seen once, with approximately 2% in the top ten. Material for sequencing was PBMCs. Receptors originate from a female donor in good health and CMV-seronegative.

The chain uses TRBV9 and TRBJ2-1, with 7 bases that match TRBD2. Looked up from germline, CDR1 is SGDLS and CDR2 is YYNGEE. This CDR3 comprises 16 residues. V shed 4 bases and J 5 bases; nucleotides not matched to a gene: 12. Written as DNA, the CDR3 is TGTGCCAGCAGCCTCGGTGTGGGGGAGGGAAACAATGAGCAGTTCTTC. It specifies CASSLGVGEGNNEQFF.

The chain uses TRBV29-1 and TRBJ2-7, with D possibly matching TRBD1 (5 bases). CDR3 length: 12 amino acids. Trimming shortened V by 5 bases and J by 6 bases, and 14 bases separated the two germline ends. Germline V lookup: CDR1 SQVTM, CDR2 ANQGSEA. As DNA, the CDR3 is TGCAGCGTTCTAAGGGGATCGGGCGAGCAGTACTTC. The encoded protein is CSVLRGSGEQYF.

The rearrangement joins TRBV7-8 to TRBJ2-1, with a possible D match to TRBD2 (5 bases). This CDR3 contains 13 residues. Germline CDR1 is SGHVS and CDR2 is FQNEAQ. The V end was cut by 1 base, the J end by 7 bases, with 8 bases between. The CDR3 nucleotides are TGTGCCAGCAGCTTAGTACGAGGGAATGAGCAGTTCTTC. Translating gives CASSLVRGNEQFF.

This clone was counted a few times. This chain joins TRBV5-1 and TRBJ2-7; possibly TRBD2 for D (6 bases). The CDR3 loop spans 13 amino acids. Germline CDR1 is SGHRS and CDR2 is YFSETQ. Trimming removed 4 bases from V and 6 bases from J, with 14 bases in between. Here the CDR3 reads CASSRERDSEQYF. As DNA, the CDR3 is TGCGCCAGCAGCCGGGAAAGGGACTCCGAGCAGTACTTC.

There are a few counts of this clone. The V call is TRBV13, the J call TRBJ1-2; 12 nucleotides line up with TRBD1. V trimming: 1 base; J trimming: 0 bases; junction bases outside the gene matches: 6. The CDR3 is 18 amino acids. Germline V gene lookup returns CDR1 PRHDT and CDR2 FYEKMQ (reference sequence). CDR3 loop: CASSLVGTGGLANYGYTF. CDR3 nucleotide sequence: TGTGCCAGCAGCTTAGTAGGGACAGGGGGCCTAGCTAACTATGGCTACACCTTC.

V gene TRBV20-1 combines with J gene TRBJ2-5; D is unresolved. This CDR3 region has 11 residues. Trimming took 6 bases from V and 6 from J, leaving 11 bases between them. Germline CDR1 and CDR2: DFQATT and SNEGSKA (reference sequence). The DNA of the CDR3 is TGCAGTGCCCTATATTTGCAGACCCAGTACTTC. It codes for CSALYLQTQYF.

V usage is TRBV7-2 and J usage is TRBJ2-7; 8 bases fit TRBD2. V lost 5 bases, J lost 0 bases, and 9 bases stayed unmatched. The germline V gene has CDR1 SGHTA and CDR2 FQGNSA. The CDR3 runs to 16 residues. The chain's CDR3 is CASSASGGLSSYEQYF. In DNA form, the CDR3 reads TGTGCCAGCAGCGCCAGCGGGGGCCTAAGCTCCTACGAGCAGTACTTC.

The chain combines TRBV5-4 with TRBJ1-1; TRBD1 agrees at 7 bases. The CDR3 contains 14 residues. CDR1 and CDR2 from the germline V gene are SGHNT and YYREEE (reference sequence). The junction had 11 bases not matched to a gene; V was cut back by 4 bases and J by 8 bases. The CDR3 sequence is CASSTPARDREAFF. CDR3 coding DNA: TGTGCCAGCAGCACCCCCGCGAGGGACAGAGAAGCTTTCTTT.

V usage is TRBV7-8 and J usage is TRBJ2-3; TRBD2 matches 9 bases. The CDR3 sequence is 16 residues long. V was pared by 5 bases and J by 2 bases, with 8 bases of the junction left unmatched. The germline V gene encodes CDR1 SGHVS and CDR2 FQNEAQ. In nucleotides, the CDR3 is TGTGCCAGCAGCCCGTGGGCGGGGGGGATCACAGATACGCAGTATTTT. Translated, it gives CASSPWAGGITDTQYF.

This chain links TRBV11-2 with TRBJ2-1; a weak D match, TRBD2 (5 bases). From germline, CDR1 is SGHAT and CDR2 FQNNGV. V was cut by 3 bases and J by 7 bases, with 13 bases left in between. CDR3 length: 14 residues. CDR3 sequence: CASSFGRTGNEQFF. CDR3 sequence (DNA): TGTGCCAGCAGCTTCGGTCGGACGGGGAATGAGCAGTTCTTC.

This chain connects TRBV5-4 to TRBJ1-4, with TRBD1 matching over 9 bases. The CDR3 has 15 residues. Germline V gives CDR1 SGHNT, CDR2 YYREEE (reference sequence). The V gene end was trimmed by 4 bases and the J gene end by 10 bases; junction bases not matched to a gene: 11. The CDR3 sequence is CASSTPDRGLAKLFF. Here the CDR3 DNA reads TGTGCCAGCAGCACCCCGGACAGGGGCCTCGCAAAACTGTTTTTT.

The chain uses TRBV6-6 and TRBJ1-2, with 8 positions matching TRBD1. The V and J ends lost 5 bases and 6 bases, in that order; junction bases with no gene match: 8. The CDR3 runs 14 residues. Germline V CDR1 and CDR2: MNHNY, SVGAGI (reference sequence). The CDR3 is CASSQPWGQDGYTF. In nucleotides, the CDR3 is TGTGCCAGCAGTCAGCCGTGGGGACAGGATGGCTACACCTTC.

V usage is TRBV14 and J usage is TRBJ1-2; 8 bases match TRBD1. The germline V gene encodes CDR1 SGHDN and CDR2 FVKESK. The CDR3 covers 15 residues. With 0 bases clipped from V and 7 bases from J, the junction kept 7 bases outside the gene matches. CDR3: CASSQEGTGASGYTF. The CDR3 DNA follows: TGTGCCAGCAGCCAAGAAGGGACAGGAGCAAGTGGCTACACCTTC.

The J gene is TRBJ2-1, the V gene TRBV19; D ambiguous. This CDR3 region has 14 residues. Between the trimmed V and J ends, which lost 1 base and 8 bases, there was a span of 12 bases. Germline CDR1 reads LNHDA; CDR2 reads SQIVND (reference sequence). The CDR3: CASSIVSARDEQFF. CDR3 DNA sequence: TGTGCCAGTAGTATAGTTTCTGCACGGGATGAGCAGTTCTTC. The whole variable domain, filled in from reference TRBV19 and TRBJ2-1, reads DGGITQSPKYLFRKEGQNVTLSCEQNLNHDAMYWYRQDPGQGLRLIYYSQIVNDFQKGDIAEGYSVSREKKESFPLTVTSAQKNPTAFYLCASSIVSARDEQFFGPGTRLTVL.

The V and J genes are TRBV2 and TRBJ2-5; D might be TRBD2 (6 bases). V lost 3 bases and J lost 5, with 16 bases in between. The CDR3 has 15 residues. Germline assignment: CDR1 SNHLY and CDR2 FYNNEI. The CDR3 coding sequence is TGTGCCAGCAGTGAGATAGGGACTCAAGGGGAGACCCAGTACTTC. Translation: CASSEIGTQGETQYF.

The chain combines TRBV18 with TRBJ2-7; possible D gene TRBD1, 6 bases. The CDR3 runs 11 residues. In germline, CDR1 is KGHSH, CDR2 LQKENI. V lost 8 bases and J lost 7, with 12 bases in between. In DNA form, the CDR3 reads TGTGCCAGCCGTTCAGGGACAGAGCAGTACTTC. Its protein product is CASRSGTEQYF.

The V gene is TRBV30, the J gene TRBJ2-1; TRBD2 aligns across 9 bases. The junction had 14 bases not matched to a gene; V was cut back by 0 bases and J by 8 bases. This CDR3 spans 17 amino acids. The germline V gene encodes CDR1 GTSNPN and CDR2 SVGIG (reference sequence). CDR3 coding DNA: TGTGCCTGGAGTGTAGGCCGGGGTAGCGGGAGTTTCGATGAGCAGTTCTTC. It translates to CAWSVGRGSGSFDEQFF. The whole variable domain, remainder taken from reference TRBV30 and TRBJ2-1, is SQTIHQWPATLVQPVGSPLSLECTVEGTSNPNLYWYRQAAGRGLQLLFYSVGIGQISSEVPQNLSASRPQDRQFILSSKKLLLSDSGFYLCAWSVGRGSGSFDEQFFGPGTRLTVL.

The chain links TRBV5-4 to TRBJ1-1; the D is unclear. Trimming shortened V by 4 bases and J by 4 bases, and 17 bases separated the two germline ends. This CDR3 is built from 15 residues. Germline V gene data show CDR1 as SGHNT and CDR2 as YYREEE (reference sequence). CDR3 nucleotides: TGTGCCAGCAGCCTACCTCCCCCAGGTAGCACTGAAGCTTTCTTT. This translates into CASSLPPPGSTEAFF.

This clone has only a few counts. V usage is TRBV5-1 and J usage is TRBJ1-3; D may be TRBD1 (5 bases). The V and J ends lost 4 bases and 4 bases respectively, with 18 bases between them. The CDR3 sequence is 16 residues long. Germline CDR1 SGHRS, CDR2 YFSETQ. CDR3 region: CASSRSQGGSGNTIYF. The DNA for the CDR3 is TGCGCCAGCAGCAGAAGCCAGGGTGGTTCGGGAAACACCATATATTTT.

The chain is built from TRBV5-6 and TRBJ2-5, with D possibly matching TRBD1 (6 bases). Trimming took off 2 bases at V and 1 base at J, with 6 bases between the two ends. Germline values: CDR1 SGHDT, CDR2 YYEEEE. The CDR3 runs 13 residues. Here the CDR3 reads CASSLGGQETQYF. The CDR3 region has the DNA TGTGCCAGCAGCTTAGGGGGCCAAGAGACCCAGTACTTC.

The chain links TRBV30 to TRBJ1-4; D may be TRBD1 (5 bases). V gave up 4 bases and J gave up 2 bases, with 11 bases separating them. The germline gives CDR1 GTSNPN, CDR2 SVGIG (reference sequence). The CDR3 sequence is 14 residues long. The CDR3 region has the DNA TGTGCCTGGACCTGGGGCGGTACTAATGAAAAACTGTTTTTT. Residues: CAWTWGGTNEKLFF.

The chain couples TRBV6-5 to TRBJ1-1, with TRBD1 matching 9 bases. Germline V CDR1 and CDR2: MNHEY, SVGAGI. This CDR3 has 14 amino acids. V was pared by 7 bases and J by 10 bases, with 13 bases of the junction left unmatched. The CDR3 region has the DNA TGTGCCAGCATCTCCGGGACAGGGCTGTGGGGAGCTTTCTTT. It translates to CASISGTGLWGAFF.

The J gene is TRBJ1-4, the V gene TRBV18; D possibly corresponds to TRBD1 (6 bases). The CDR3 contains 18 residues. Trimming stripped 3 bases from V and 2 bases from J, with 19 bases between. Germline CDR1 is KGHSH and CDR2 is LQKENI. The CDR3 DNA is TGTGCCAGCTCACCCACGGGGGGGGCGAGTTCGACTAATGAAAAACTGTTTTTT. Protein product: CASSPTGGASSTNEKLFF. Together with reference TRBV18 and TRBJ1-4, the CDR3 gives the full variable domain: NAGVMQNPRHLVRRRGQEARLRCSPMKGHSHVYWYRQLPEEGLKFMVYLQKENIIDESGMPKERFSAEFPKEGPSILRIQQVVRGDSAAYFCASSPTGGASSTNEKLFFGSGTQLSVL.

The genes are TRBV5-1 and TRBJ2-1; 11 positions agree with TRBD2. The CDR3 covers 15 residues. The germline gives CDR1 SGHRS, CDR2 YFSETQ. V lost 4 bases, J lost 7 bases, and 7 bases stayed unmatched. The CDR3 sequence is CASSLLAGDLNEQFF. In DNA, the CDR3 is TGCGCCAGCAGCCTACTAGCGGGAGACTTGAATGAGCAGTTCTTC. Looking up the rest from reference TRBV5-1 and TRBJ2-1 gives the full variable domain: KAGVTQTPRYLIKTRGQQVTLSCSPISGHRSVSWYQQTPGQGLQFLFEYFSETQRNKGNFPGRFSGRQFSNSRSEMNVSTLELGDSALYLCASSLLAGDLNEQFFGPGTRLTVL.

V and J are TRBV27 and TRBJ2-1, with TRBD2 identical over 12 bases. Germline assignment: CDR1 MNHEY and CDR2 SMNVEV (reference sequence). J lost 9 bases, V lost 5 bases, and 8 bases had no gene match. This CDR3 spans 15 amino acids. CDR3: CASSVSSGGAGEQFF. The CDR3 coding sequence is TGTGCCAGCAGTGTGTCTAGCGGGGGGGCGGGTGAGCAGTTCTTC.